The clone carrying this T cell receptor (beta chain) was seen more than once but under ten times. Its antigen is currently unknown. This sample is drawn from a study of spatial heterogeneity in lung cancer. A distinct unique molecular identifier was carried by each TCR cDNA molecule. From the 5' RACE reads, TCRdb called clonotypes with MiXCR, one entry per CDR3 protein. The sample has just under 95,000 distinct CDR3 sequences; about 12% are singletons. Study-wide results and limits: In blood, ubiquitous expanded tumor TCRs appeared more at resection than follow-up.

The time point is: sample taken at primary tumor resection. V gave up 5 bases and J gave up 6 bases, with 7 bases separating them. The CDR3 spans 12 residues. From germline, CDR1 is SGHTA and CDR2 FQGTGA. The source material was PBMCs, sampled at surgery. J is TRBJ2-2 and V is TRBV7-3, with D uncertain. This receptor was identified in a male donor with early-stage non-small cell lung cancer. CDR3: CASSRTPGELFF. The CDR3 DNA follows: TGTGCCAGCAGCCGGACCCCCGGGGAGCTGTTTTTT. The variable domain in full, completed from reference TRBV7-3 and TRBJ2-2, reads GAGVSQTPSNKVTEKGKYVELRCDPISGHTALYWYRQSLGQGPEFLIYFQGTGAADDSGLPNDRFFAVRPEGSVSTLKIQRTERGDSAVYLCASSRTPGELFFGEGSRLTVL.